The subject of this entry is one T cell receptor beta chain. Its antigen remains unknown. Some clones are missing from TCRdb's copy, which holds only in-frame ones; the method was immunoSEQ multiplex PCR. The sample lists over 150,000 clones, roughly nine tenths occurring once. The sample belongs to a study of T cell responses to AZD1222 COVID-19 vaccine. Study-wide findings and caveats: Vaccine-associated CD4 TCRs ranged over spike, dominating at 160-218 and 743-854. It should be noted that donors were predominantly white British and more often female, and clonal diversity was possibly underestimated. Nearly half of spike-specific TCRs reportedly target unmutated variant regions.

The CDR3 loop spans 8 amino acids. Germline V gene data show CDR1 as DFQATT and CDR2 as SNEGSKA (reference sequence). Trimming pared 6 bases from V and 6 bases from J, leaving 2 bases between. This sequence was found in an adult in good health. The chain carries TRBV20-1 and TRBJ1-1, with D uncertain. The sequenced sample was peripheral blood, obtained on day 0 of MenACWY control vaccination. The CDR3 DNA follows: TGCAGTGCCTCTGAAGCTTTCTTT. This codes for CSASEAFF.